This note documents a single T cell receptor beta chain sequence. The V and J ends lost 4 bases and 1 base, in that order; junction bases with no gene match: 2. The CDR3 length is 16 residues. CDR1 and CDR2 (germline): LGHNA, YNFKEQ. The sample comes from a study of T cells after posttransplantation cyclophosphamide. Treatment was busulfan-fludarabine conditioning, a marrow graft, and cyclophosphamide on days +3 and +4. Clones were read by immunoSEQ multiplex PCR, and TCRdb kept only the in-frame ones, dropping some. The data contain around 2,200 clones, about 70% of them singletons. The material sequenced was PBMCs, taken after allogeneic stem cell transplant with posttransplant cyclophosphamide. The clonotype comes from a male patient between 60 and 69 years old who received an allogeneic stem cell transplant from a related donor and was CMV-positive. The T cells may partly be graft donor cells. The gene calls are TRBV4-2 and TRBJ2-5; 14 bases align to TRBD2. The CDR3 spells CASSPGTSGGQETQYF. Here the CDR3 DNA reads TGTGCCAGCAGCCCTGGGACTAGCGGGGGCCAAGAGACCCAGTACTTC.